The 5 T cell receptor beta chains given below trace back to one sample, sequenced in a study of blood T cells in healthy people across ages. With a J-beta primer mix and a sample-barcoded 5' primer, a second PCR ran roughly 6 to 12 cycles. TCRdb re-derived calls from the 5' RACE reads in MiXCR, one entry per CDR3 protein. This sample has some 1,800,000 distinct CDR3 sequences, with about two fifths found just once. The source material was blood. These receptors all stem from a human donor in good health.

The chain carries TRBV5-1 and TRBJ1-6, with 9 bases lining up with TRBD1. The CDR3 contains 15 residues. The V and J ends lost 5 bases and 4 bases, in that order; junction bases with no gene match: 4. CDR1 is SGHRS, CDR2 YFSETQ, per germline. CDR3 residues: CASRWTGEYNSPLHF. Here the CDR3 DNA reads TGCGCCAGCAGATGGACAGGGGAATATAATTCACCCCTCCACTTT. The variable domain in full, completed from reference TRBV5-1 and TRBJ1-6, reads KAGVTQTPRYLIKTRGQQVTLSCSPISGHRSVSWYQQTPGQGLQFLFEYFSETQRNKGNFPGRFSGRQFSNSRSEMNVSTLELGDSALYLCASRWTGEYNSPLHFGNGTRLTVT.

CDR3 residues: CASSLRSDRYYGYTF. The CDR3 DNA is TGTGCCAGCAGCTTAAGGTCCGACCGCTACTATGGCTACACCTTC. This chain links TRBV11-2 with TRBJ1-2; D gene ambiguous. V shed 2 bases and J shed 3 bases, with 13 bases lying between them. The CDR3 spans 15 residues. Looked up from germline, CDR1 is SGHAT and CDR2 is FQNNGV.

This clonotype has a handful of counts. The chain joins TRBV20-1 to TRBJ2-5, with TRBD2 matching over 11 bases. CDR1 is DFQATT and CDR2 is SNEGSKA in the germline V gene (reference sequence). V shed 6 bases and J 1 base; nucleotides not matched to a gene: 4. The CDR3 extends over 14 amino acids. The CDR3 region is CSAGTSGAQETQYF. The CDR3, as DNA: TGCAGTGCCGGGACTAGCGGAGCCCAAGAGACCCAGTACTTC.

The chain uses TRBV20-1 and TRBJ1-1; D unclear. Trimming shortened V by 3 bases and J by 4 bases, and 6 bases separated the two germline ends. Germline loops: CDR1 DFQATT, CDR2 SNEGSKA (reference sequence). The CDR3 contains 11 residues. In nucleotides, the CDR3 is TGCAGTGCTAGTTTTGGCACTGAAGCTTTCTTT. Encoded protein: CSASFGTEAFF.

This CDR3 reads CASSFGSAGGAEAFF. The CDR3, as DNA: TGTGCCAGCAGTTTTGGCTCTGCCGGGGGAGCTGAAGCTTTCTTT. V and J are TRBV12-3 or TRBV12-4 and TRBJ1-1; D may be TRBD1 (5 bases). With 3 bases removed from V and 6 bases from J, the gap between germline ends came to 17 bases. The CDR3 consists of 15 residues.